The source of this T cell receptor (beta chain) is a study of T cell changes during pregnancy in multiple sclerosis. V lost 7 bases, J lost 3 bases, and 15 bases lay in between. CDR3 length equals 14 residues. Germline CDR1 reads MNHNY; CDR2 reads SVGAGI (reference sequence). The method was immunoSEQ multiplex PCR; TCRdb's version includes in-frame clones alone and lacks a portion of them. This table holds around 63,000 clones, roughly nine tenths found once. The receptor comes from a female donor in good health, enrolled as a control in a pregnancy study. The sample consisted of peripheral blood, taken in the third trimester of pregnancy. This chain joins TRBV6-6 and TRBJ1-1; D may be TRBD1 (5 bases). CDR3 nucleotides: TGTGCCAGCACCCTACTCCGGGGGGACACTGAAGCTTTCTTT. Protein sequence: CASTLLRGDTEAFF.